The next 27 T cell receptor beta chains were all read from a single sample in a study of shared clonotypes between healthy human individuals (dated by TCRdb to 2018 to 2021). Library creation used the immunoSEQ multiplex PCR assay. TCRdb mirrors the immuneACCESS table, restricted to in-frame sequences. Some clones are absent from its copies; in checked studies, under half trace to an unresolved V gene, and the reason for the others is unknown. Within this sample are roughly 300,000 clones, with roughly 70% of them counted one time only. The ten largest account for 8.5% to 12% of the sample. The sequencing input was memory CD4+ T cells sorted from blood. The intended sense of this specimen's cell subset or site label: CD45RA-negative fraction. The source is a man aged 30-40 years in good health.

The chain couples TRBV5-1 to TRBJ2-7; TRBD2 matches 11 bases. The CDR3 has 15 amino acids. Germline V gene sequence: CDR1 SGHRS, CDR2 YFSETQ. V trimming: 4 bases; J trimming: 2 bases; junction bases outside the gene matches: 5. The DNA for the CDR3 is TGCGCCAGCAGCCTAGGGACTAGCGGTACCTACGAGCAGTACTTC. Protein sequence: CASSLGTSGTYEQYF.

The V and J genes are TRBV28 and TRBJ1-4; the match to TRBD1 covers 7 bases. In germline, CDR1 is MDHEN, CDR2 SYDVKM. The CDR3 has 14 residues. With 8 bases clipped from V and 8 bases from J, the junction kept 11 bases outside the gene matches. The CDR3, as DNA: TGTGCCAGCCATTCGACAAGACAGGGAGAAAAACTGTTTTTT. This codes for CASHSTRQGEKLFF.

Notes on this clone: A single base separates this from a much larger clone, so it may be a read error. The sample carries other DNA sequences with the same CDR3. The chain has TRBV25-1 and TRBJ2-5, with D possibly being TRBD1 or TRBD2 (6 bases each). Germline lookup yields CDR1 MGHDK and CDR2 SYGVNS. This CDR3 contains 15 residues. Trimming took 6 bases from V and 2 from J, leaving 16 bases between them. The DNA of the CDR3 is TGTGCCAGCAGCGGAGGGGGGCAGGGGCAAGAGACCCAGTACTTC. It translates to CASSGGGQGQETQYF.

This clone was recorded only once. At one end, the junction sequence differs from germline, possibly due to a read error. This sequence joins TRBV5-1 and TRBJ1-2, with 9 bases lining up with TRBD1. This CDR3 has 11 amino acids. Looked up from germline, CDR1 is SGHRS and CDR2 is YFSETQ. CDR3 amino acids: CASSEGQGSTF. The CDR3 region has the DNA TGCGCCAGCAGCGAGGGACAGGGCTCCACCTTC.

CDR3 sequence: CASSPGTSGRVNEQYF. CDR3 nucleotides: TGTGCCAGTAGTCCCGGGACTAGCGGGAGAGTAAACGAGCAGTACTTC. J is TRBJ2-7 and V is TRBV19; 14 nucleotides match TRBD2. From germline, CDR1 is LNHDA and CDR2 SQIVND (reference sequence). V lost 5 bases to trimming and J lost 5 bases; unmatched junction nucleotides: 8. CDR3 length: 16 amino acids.

The chain is built from TRBV7-9 and TRBJ1-1, with D possibly matching TRBD1 (5 bases). V shed 2 bases and J shed 4 bases, with 14 bases lying between them. Germline-derived CDR1 and CDR2 are SEHNR and FQNEAQ (reference sequence). The CDR3 is made up of 15 amino acids. CDR3 nucleotide sequence: TGTGCCAGCAGCTTATCGCGCAGGGCGGGCACTGAAGCTTTCTTT. This sequence encodes CASSLSRRAGTEAFF.

This sequence joins TRBV9 and TRBJ1-2; 7 nucleotides match TRBD1. Germline V gives CDR1 SGDLS, CDR2 YYNGEE. J gave up 4 bases and V 0 bases, and 9 bases lay outside the gene matches. This CDR3 contains 16 residues. CDR3 in amino acids: CASSVEGQSPVYGYTF. DNA for the CDR3: TGTGCCAGCAGCGTAGAGGGACAGAGTCCAGTCTATGGCTACACCTTC.

The chain uses TRBV2 and TRBJ1-4, with D unclear. Trimming removed 4 bases at V and 0 bases at J, with 15 bases between. This CDR3 spans 17 amino acids. Germline V gene sequence: CDR1 SNHLY, CDR2 FYNNEI. As DNA, the CDR3 is TGTGCCAGCAGTGGCATGGGTGCGGTCCCAACTAATGAAAAACTGTTTTTT. Translation gives CASSGMGAVPTNEKLFF.

The chain combines TRBV4-1 with TRBJ1-3; no clear D gene. The CDR3 length is 17 residues. V lost 1 base to trimming and J lost 8 bases, with 21 bases between them. CDR1 is MGHRA, CDR2 YSYEKL, per germline. This chain's CDR3 is CASSQAVGNRSPHTIYF. CDR3 nucleotide sequence: TGCGCCAGCAGCCAAGCCGTGGGCAATCGTTCCCCACACACCATATATTTT.

The V gene is TRBV28, the J gene TRBJ2-7, with 8 bases aligning to TRBD1. The germline V gene encodes CDR1 MDHEN and CDR2 SYDVKM. The J segment lost 3 bases and the V segment lost 5 bases, leaving 12 bases of the junction unmatched. The CDR3 runs to 16 residues. CDR3 protein: CASSQTGDRSLYEQYF. The CDR3 DNA follows: TGTGCCAGCAGTCAGACAGGGGACCGGTCTCTCTACGAGCAGTACTTC. Complete variable domain (other parts from reference TRBV28 and TRBJ2-7): DVKVTQSSRYLVKRTGEKVFLECVQDMDHENMFWYRQDPGLGLRLIYFSYDVKMKEKGDIPEGYSVSREKKERFSLILESASTNQTSMYLCASSQTGDRSLYEQYFGPGTRLTVT.

The chain is built from TRBV6-1 and TRBJ2-1, with unresolved D. This CDR3 contains 14 residues. Germline CDR1 reads MNHNS; CDR2 reads SASEGT. V lost 1 base, J lost 3 bases, and 7 bases lay in between. CDR3 in DNA: TGTGCCAGCAGTGAAGACCACAACTACAATGAGCAGTTCTTC. Translation: CASSEDHNYNEQFF.

Comment on this clone: The sample has other DNA sequences that encode this CDR3 too. The chain couples TRBV9 to TRBJ2-1; D not resolved. This CDR3 comprises 15 residues. Trimming shortened V by 0 bases and J by 2 bases, and 9 bases separated the two germline ends. Germline loops: CDR1 SGDLS, CDR2 YYNGEE. The CDR3 nucleotides are TGTGCCAGCAGCGTAGGAGGTGGGACCTACAATGAGCAGTTCTTC. It specifies CASSVGGGTYNEQFF.

The chain is built from TRBV5-1 and TRBJ1-3; D possibly corresponds to TRBD1 (5 bases). The V and J ends lost 0 bases and 4 bases respectively, with 8 bases between them. Germline V gives CDR1 SGHRS, CDR2 YFSETQ. The CDR3 is 14 amino acids. The CDR3 region is CASSLEAGGNTIYF. The CDR3 region has the DNA TGCGCCAGCAGCTTGGAGGCAGGGGGAAACACCATATATTTT.

V is TRBV7-3 and J is TRBJ2-1; 13 bases are a match to TRBD2. The CDR3 is 15 residues long. Looked up from germline, CDR1 is SGHTA and CDR2 is FQGTGA. J lost 8 bases, V lost 6 bases, and 7 bases had no gene match. The CDR3 here is CASRITSGRAHEQFF. The DNA of the CDR3 is TGTGCCAGCAGAATTACTAGCGGGAGGGCCCATGAGCAGTTCTTC.

This chain connects TRBV18 to TRBJ2-5; D possibly uses TRBD1 or TRBD2 (5 bases each). The CDR3 runs 16 residues. Trimming stripped 1 base from V and 2 bases from J, with 14 bases between. Germline V gives CDR1 KGHSH, CDR2 LQKENI. In DNA form, the CDR3 reads TGTGCCAGCTCACCACTTGGCCAGGGAGTTCAAGAGACCCAGTACTTC. Amino acids: CASSPLGQGVQETQYF.

The chain recombines TRBV28 with TRBJ2-1; 9 positions match TRBD1. Per germline, CDR1 MDHEN and CDR2 SYDVKM. The CDR3 has 15 amino acids. V lost 6 bases to trimming and J lost 8 bases; unmatched junction nucleotides: 11. The DNA of the CDR3 is TGTGCCAGCAGATCAGACAGGGGGTACCTTGATGAGCAGTTCTTC. Its protein product is CASRSDRGYLDEQFF.

CDR3: CASSFGTGGSTDTQYF. Written as DNA, the CDR3 is TGTGCCAGCAGCTTCGGGACAGGGGGGTCCACAGATACGCAGTATTTT. The chain joins TRBV7-9 to TRBJ2-3; 11 positions agree with TRBD1. The CDR3 totals 16 residues. Trimming at V came to 3 bases and at J to 2 bases, leaving 4 bases not matched to a gene. Germline V lookup: CDR1 SEHNR, CDR2 FQNEAQ (reference sequence). The whole variable domain, filled in from reference TRBV7-9 and TRBJ2-3, reads DTGVSQNPRHKITKRGQNVTFRCDPISEHNRLYWYRQTLGQGPEFLTYFQNEAQLEKSRLLSDRFSAERPKGSFSTLEIQRTEQGDSAMYLCASSFGTGGSTDTQYFGPGTRLTVL.

The CDR3 DNA reads as TGTGCCAGCACCGGAACAGGGGGCGAGAATCAGCCCCAGCATTTT. Its protein product is CASTGTGGENQPQHF. The chain recombines TRBV7-2 with TRBJ1-5; 9 nucleotides line up with TRBD1. The CDR3 is 15 residues long. The germline gives CDR1 SGHTA, CDR2 FQGNSA. V trimming: 7 bases; J trimming: 4 bases; junction bases outside the gene matches: 8.

The chain joins TRBV5-6 to TRBJ1-1; D ambiguous. Germline loops: CDR1 SGHDT, CDR2 YYEEEE. The CDR3 loop spans 15 amino acids. V was cut by 0 bases and J by 0 bases, with 9 bases left in between. CDR3 nucleotide sequence: TGTGCCAGCAGCTTGGAAAGGTATGTGAACACTGAAGCTTTCTTT. As protein: CASSLERYVNTEAFF.

The chain carries TRBV28 and TRBJ2-3; the D gene could be TRBD1 or TRBD2 (6 bases each). This CDR3 comprises 17 residues. Germline-derived CDR1 and CDR2 are MDHEN and SYDVKM. Deletions cut 3 bases from V and 1 base from J, with 17 bases between. CDR3 sequence reads: CASSFPKGGSGTDTQYF. The CDR3, as DNA: TGTGCCAGCAGTTTCCCTAAAGGGGGGAGCGGCACAGATACGCAGTATTTT.

This clone was seen only once. V usage is TRBV5-6 and J usage is TRBJ2-1, with 13 bases matching TRBD2. Germline-derived CDR1 and CDR2 are SGHDT and YYEEEE. The CDR3 has 15 amino acids. V gave up 4 bases and J gave up 8 bases; unmatched junction bases: 6. The CDR3 DNA follows: TGTGCCAGCAGCCCCGGACTAGCGGGAGCCTATGAGCAGTTCTTC. It codes for CASSPGLAGAYEQFF.

This chain joins TRBV7-3 and TRBJ2-5, with D possibly TRBD2 on 6 matching bases. From germline, CDR1 is SGHTA and CDR2 FQGTGA. The CDR3 length is 15 residues. Trimming took 3 bases from V and 1 from J, leaving 12 bases between them. The CDR3 sequence: CASSLGRRIQETQYF. For the CDR3, the DNA is TGTGCCAGCAGCTTGGGGAGGCGCATCCAAGAGACCCAGTACTTC.

The chain employs TRBV2 and TRBJ2-3; D is possibly TRBD2 (6 bases). Germline loops: CDR1 SNHLY, CDR2 FYNNEI. Trimming cost V 4 bases and J 1 base, with 9 bases left between them. CDR3 length: 14 amino acids. In DNA form, the CDR3 reads TGTGCCAGCAGTGGCGGGATACGCACAGATACGCAGTATTTT. Encoded protein: CASSGGIRTDTQYF.

This clone was observed many times. The genes are TRBV28 and TRBJ1-5; D is unresolved. This CDR3 comprises 15 residues. Germline CDR1 MDHEN, CDR2 SYDVKM. V was pared by 3 bases and J by 3 bases, with 12 bases between. The CDR3 region is CASSLLDTHNQPQHF. In DNA, the CDR3 is TGTGCCAGCAGTTTGTTAGACACCCACAATCAGCCCCAGCATTTT.

V is TRBV7-2 and J is TRBJ2-2; no clear D. The CDR3 spans 14 residues. Trimming left V 3 bases short and J 4 bases short, with 9 bases between. Germline CDR1 reads SGHTA; CDR2 reads FQGNSA. Here the CDR3 reads CASSFIESTGELFF. The CDR3 region has the DNA TGTGCCAGCAGCTTTATCGAGAGCACCGGGGAGCTGTTTTTT.

This clone has a handful of counts. The rearrangement uses TRBV2 and TRBJ2-3; 11 bases match TRBD2. Germline assignment: CDR1 SNHLY and CDR2 FYNNEI. V lost 6 bases and J lost 0; bases outside the gene matches: 2. The CDR3 contains 15 residues. The CDR3 region is CASSGTSGSTDTQYF. The CDR3 bases are TGTGCCAGCAGCGGGACTAGCGGTAGCACAGATACGCAGTATTTT.

V usage is TRBV6-5 and J usage is TRBJ2-5; D unresolved. This CDR3 is 12 amino acids long. V was shortened by 0 bases and J by 5 bases, with 4 bases between the two germline ends. Germline V lookup: CDR1 MNHEY, CDR2 SVGAGI. Written as DNA, the CDR3 is TGTGCCAGCAGTTACTCGAGGGAGACCCAGTACTTC. Protein: CASSYSRETQYF.